This entry describes one T cell receptor beta chain. Library preparation (for TCRbeta) was performed with unique molecular identifiers. A single record per CDR3 protein comes from TCRdb applying MiXCR to the PCR reads. The sample consists of over 90,000 distinct CDR3 sequences, about 6.8% of them appearing once. The record originates from a study of T-cell reconstitution after alpha-beta-depleted transplantation in children. V trimming: 0 bases; J trimming: 3 bases; junction bases outside the gene matches: 4. In germline, CDR1 is LNHNV, CDR2 YYDKDF (reference sequence). The CDR3 covers 16 residues. J is TRBJ2-5 and V is TRBV15; 10 bases fit TRBD1. The source is a boy aged 2 to 10 with acute lymphoblastic leukemia, due to receive a stem cell transplant. Specimen: PBMCs, collected before TCRalphabeta/CD19-depleted stem cell transplant. The CDR3 bases are TGTGCCACCAGCAGAGAGCGTGGGACAGGGGAAGAGACCCAGTACTTC. Its translation is CATSRERGTGEETQYF.